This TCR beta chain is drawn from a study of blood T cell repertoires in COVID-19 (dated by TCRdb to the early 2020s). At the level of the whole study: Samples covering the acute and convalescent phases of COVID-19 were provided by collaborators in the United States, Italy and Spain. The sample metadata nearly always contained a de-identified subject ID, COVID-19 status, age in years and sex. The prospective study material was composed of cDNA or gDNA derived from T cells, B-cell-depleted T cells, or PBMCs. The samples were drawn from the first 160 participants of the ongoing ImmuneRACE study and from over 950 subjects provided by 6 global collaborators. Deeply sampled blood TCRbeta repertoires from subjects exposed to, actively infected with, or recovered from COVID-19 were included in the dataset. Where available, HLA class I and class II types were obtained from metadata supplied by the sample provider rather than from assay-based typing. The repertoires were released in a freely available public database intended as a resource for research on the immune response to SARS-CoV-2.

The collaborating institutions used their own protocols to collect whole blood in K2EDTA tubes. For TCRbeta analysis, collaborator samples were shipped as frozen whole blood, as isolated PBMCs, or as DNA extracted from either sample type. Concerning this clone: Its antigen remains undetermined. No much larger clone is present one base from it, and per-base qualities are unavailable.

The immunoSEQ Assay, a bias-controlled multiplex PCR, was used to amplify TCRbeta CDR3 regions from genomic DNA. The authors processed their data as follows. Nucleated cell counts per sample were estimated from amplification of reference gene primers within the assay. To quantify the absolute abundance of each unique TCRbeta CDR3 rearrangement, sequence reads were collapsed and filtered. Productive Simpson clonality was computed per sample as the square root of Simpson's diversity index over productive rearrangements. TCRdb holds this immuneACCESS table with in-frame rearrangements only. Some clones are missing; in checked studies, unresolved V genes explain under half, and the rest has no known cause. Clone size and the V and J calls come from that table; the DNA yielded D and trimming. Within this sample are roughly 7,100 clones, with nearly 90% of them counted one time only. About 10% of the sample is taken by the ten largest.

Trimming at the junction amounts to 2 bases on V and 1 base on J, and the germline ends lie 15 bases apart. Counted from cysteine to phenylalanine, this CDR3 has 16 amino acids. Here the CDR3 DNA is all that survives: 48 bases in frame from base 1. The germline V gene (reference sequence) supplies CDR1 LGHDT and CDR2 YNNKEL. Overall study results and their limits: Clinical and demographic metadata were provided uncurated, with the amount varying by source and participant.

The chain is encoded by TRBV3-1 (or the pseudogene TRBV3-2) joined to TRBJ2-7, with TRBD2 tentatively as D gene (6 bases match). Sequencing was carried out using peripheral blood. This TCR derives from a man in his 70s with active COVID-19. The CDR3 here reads CASSQYGGTPSYEQYF. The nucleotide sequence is TGTGCCAGCAGCCAATATGGGGGGACCCCGTCCTACGAGCAGTACTTC.